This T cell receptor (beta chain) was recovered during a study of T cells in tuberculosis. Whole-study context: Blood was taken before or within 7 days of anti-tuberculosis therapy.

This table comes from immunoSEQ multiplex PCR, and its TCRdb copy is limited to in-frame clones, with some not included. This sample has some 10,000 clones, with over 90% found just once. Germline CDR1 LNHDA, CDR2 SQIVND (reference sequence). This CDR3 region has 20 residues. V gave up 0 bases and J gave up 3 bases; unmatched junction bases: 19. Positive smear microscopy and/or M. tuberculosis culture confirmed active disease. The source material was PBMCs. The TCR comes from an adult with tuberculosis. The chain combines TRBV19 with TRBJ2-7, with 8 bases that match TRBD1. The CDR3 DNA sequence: TGTGCCAGTAGTATAGAGAGTGGCCAGGGGGCTCCCCTTTCGGACTACGAGCAGTACTTC. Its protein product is CASSIESGQGAPLSDYEQYF.